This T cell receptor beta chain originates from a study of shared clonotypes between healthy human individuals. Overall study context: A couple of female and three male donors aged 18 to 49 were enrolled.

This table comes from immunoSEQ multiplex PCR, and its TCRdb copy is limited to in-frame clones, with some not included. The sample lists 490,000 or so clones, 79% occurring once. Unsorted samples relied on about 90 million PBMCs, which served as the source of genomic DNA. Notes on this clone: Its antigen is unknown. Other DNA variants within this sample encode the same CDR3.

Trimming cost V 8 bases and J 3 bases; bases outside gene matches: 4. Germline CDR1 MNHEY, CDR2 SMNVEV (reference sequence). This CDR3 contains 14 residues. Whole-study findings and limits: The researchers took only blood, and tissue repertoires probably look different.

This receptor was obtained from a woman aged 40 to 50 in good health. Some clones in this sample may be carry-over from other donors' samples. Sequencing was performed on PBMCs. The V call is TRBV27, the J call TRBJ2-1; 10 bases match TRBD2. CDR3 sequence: CASGGLADYNEQFF. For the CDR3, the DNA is TGTGCCAGCGGCGGACTAGCGGACTACAATGAGCAGTTCTTC.